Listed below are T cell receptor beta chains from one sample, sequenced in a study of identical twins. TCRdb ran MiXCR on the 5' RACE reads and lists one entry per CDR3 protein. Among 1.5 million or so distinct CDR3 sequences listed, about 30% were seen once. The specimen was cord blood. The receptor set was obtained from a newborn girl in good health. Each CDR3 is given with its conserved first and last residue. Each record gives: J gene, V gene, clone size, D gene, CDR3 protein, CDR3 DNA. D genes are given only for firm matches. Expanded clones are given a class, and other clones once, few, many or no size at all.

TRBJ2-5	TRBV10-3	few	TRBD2	CAISGTLAGKETQYF	TGTGCCATCAGTGGAACGCTAGCGGGGAAAGAGACCCAGTACTTC
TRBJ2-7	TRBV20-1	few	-	CSAKESDYEQYF	TGCAGTGCCAAGGAGTCGGACTACGAGCAGTACTTC
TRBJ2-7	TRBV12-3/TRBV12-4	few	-	CASRPTEGGYEQYF	TGTGCCAGCAGACCGACGGAGGGGGGCTACGAGCAGTACTTC
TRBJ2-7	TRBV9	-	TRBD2	CASSTTSGTSYNEQYF	TGTGCCAGCAGCACGACTAGCGGGACCTCCTACAATGAGCAGTACTTC
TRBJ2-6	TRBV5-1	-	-	CASSLEVGGHSGANVLTF	TGCGCCAGCAGCTTGGAGGTCGGCGGGCACTCTGGGGCCAACGTCCTGACTTTC
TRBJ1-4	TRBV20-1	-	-	CSAQGTHKKLFF	TGCAGTGCCCAGGGTACCCATAAAAAACTGTTTTTT
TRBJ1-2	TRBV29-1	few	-	CSVSGPRYGYTF	TGCAGCGTTTCAGGGCCTAGATATGGCTACACCTTC
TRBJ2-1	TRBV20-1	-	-	CSARALQATYNEQFF	TGCAGTGCTAGAGCCCTACAGGCCACCTACAATGAGCAGTTCTTC
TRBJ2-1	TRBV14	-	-	CASSQDGGQGQFF	TGTGCCAGCAGCCAAGATGGGGGGCAGGGGCAGTTCTTC
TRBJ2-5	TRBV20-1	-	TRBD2	CGARASTSGSLETQYF	TGCGGTGCTAGAGCTTCGACTAGCGGGAGTTTGGAGACCCAGTACTTC
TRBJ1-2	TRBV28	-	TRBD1	CASSPRNRGSNYGYTF	TGTGCCAGCAGTCCCCGGAACAGGGGGTCCAACTATGGCTACACCTTC
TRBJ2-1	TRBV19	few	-	CASSIAGIEQFF	TGTGCCAGTAGTATAGCCGGTATCGAGCAGTTCTTC
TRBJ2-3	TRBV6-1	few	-	CAAGHTDTQYF	TGTGCGGCGGGGCACACAGATACGCAGTATTTT
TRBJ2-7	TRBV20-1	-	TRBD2	CSATKRGAAYEQYF	TGCAGTGCTACCAAGCGGGGGGCTGCCTACGAGCAGTACTTC
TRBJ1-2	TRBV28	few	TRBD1	CASSFSWDRGKRGYTF	TGTGCCAGCAGTTTTTCGTGGGACAGGGGCAAGCGGGGCTACACCTTC
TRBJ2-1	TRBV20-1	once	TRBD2	CSAVRGGPYNEQFF	TGCAGTGCTGTCCGGGGGGGTCCTTACAATGAGCAGTTCTTC
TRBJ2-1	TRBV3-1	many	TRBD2	CASSQGLANEQFF	TGTGCCAGCAGCCAAGGACTAGCGAATGAGCAGTTCTTC
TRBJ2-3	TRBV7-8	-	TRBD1	CASSLGDRGRGADTQYF	TGTGCCAGCAGCTTAGGTGACAGGGGGCGAGGCGCAGATACGCAGTATTTT
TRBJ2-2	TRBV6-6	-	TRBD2	CASITSSSGNTGELFF	TGTGCCAGCATTACCTCCTCTAGCGGTAACACCGGGGAGCTGTTTTTT
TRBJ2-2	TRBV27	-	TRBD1	CASSSPTGENTGELFF	TGTGCCAGCAGTTCCCCGACAGGGGAGAACACCGGGGAGCTGTTTTTT
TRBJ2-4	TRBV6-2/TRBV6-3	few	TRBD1	CASSTGQGVDIQYF	TGTGCCAGCAGTACGGGACAGGGGGTAGACATTCAGTACTTC
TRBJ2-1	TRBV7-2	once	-	CASRLTVEQFF	TGTGCCAGCAGGCTGACCGTTGAGCAGTTCTTC
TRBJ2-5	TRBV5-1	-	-	CASSLVPRLEGEQYF	TGCGCCAGCAGCTTGGTCCCAAGACTGGAGGGGGAGCAGTACTTC
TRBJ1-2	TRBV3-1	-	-	CASSPGRTYGYTF	TGTGCCAGCAGCCCGGGACGGACCTATGGCTACACCTTC
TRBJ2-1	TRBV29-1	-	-	CSYEGGRGVGEQFF	TGCAGCTACGAGGGGGGTAGAGGCGTCGGTGAGCAGTTCTTC
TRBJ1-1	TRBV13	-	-	CASSLRATLNTEAFF	TGTGCCAGCAGCTTAAGGGCGACCCTTAACACTGAAGCTTTCTTT
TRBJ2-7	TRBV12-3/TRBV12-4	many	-	CASSISGISYEQYF	TGTGCCAGCAGTATTTCGGGAATCTCCTACGAGCAGTACTTC
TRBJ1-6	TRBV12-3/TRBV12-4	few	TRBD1	CASSLFMGQRLYNSPLHF	TGTGCCAGCAGTTTATTCATGGGACAGAGACTATATAATTCACCCCTCCACTTT
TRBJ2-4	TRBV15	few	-	CATSSRLAKNIQYF	TGTGCCACCAGCAGTAGACTAGCCAAAAACATTCAGTACTTC
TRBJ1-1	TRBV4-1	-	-	CASSPVGTYTEAFF	TGCGCCAGCAGTCCAGTCGGGACCTACACTGAAGCTTTCTTT
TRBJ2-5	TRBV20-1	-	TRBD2	CSASPELAQTGETQYF	TGCAGTGCTAGCCCCGAACTAGCGCAAACTGGGGAGACCCAGTACTTC
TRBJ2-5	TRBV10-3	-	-	CAISDFNSPRMNEQYF	TGTGCCATCAGTGATTTTAACTCTCCTCGGATGAATGAGCAGTACTTC
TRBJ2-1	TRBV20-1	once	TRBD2	CSARGLAGGRTYNEQFF	TGCAGTGCTAGGGGACTAGCGGGAGGGCGGACCTACAATGAGCAGTTCTTC
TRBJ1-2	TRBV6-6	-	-	CASSSQDSPNYGYTF	TGTGCCAGCAGTTCCCAGGACAGCCCTAACTATGGCTACACCTTC
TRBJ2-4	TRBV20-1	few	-	CSASNPVQQYF	TGCAGTGCTAGTAATCCGGTCCAGCAGTACTTC
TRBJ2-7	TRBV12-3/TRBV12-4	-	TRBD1	CASSLRWDSFYEQYF	TGTGCCAGCAGTTTAAGGTGGGACAGCTTCTACGAGCAGTACTTC
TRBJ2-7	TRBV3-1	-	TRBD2	CASSQGAGVEQYF	TGTGCCAGCAGCCAAGGAGCGGGGGTCGAGCAGTACTTC
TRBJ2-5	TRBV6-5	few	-	CASSYLSGLQETQYF	TGTGCCAGCAGTTACCTTAGCGGCCTCCAAGAGACCCAGTACTTC
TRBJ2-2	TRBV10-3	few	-	CAISEWSGPNTGELFF	TGTGCCATCAGTGAATGGAGCGGACCGAACACCGGGGAGCTGTTTTTT
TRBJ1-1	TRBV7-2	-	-	CASSLVQGLDTEAFF	TGTGCCAGCAGCTTAGTACAGGGCCTGGACACTGAAGCTTTCTTT
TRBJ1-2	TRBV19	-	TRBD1	CASLPGGAGVYGYTF	TGTGCCAGTCTCCCAGGGGGCGCAGGGGTCTATGGCTACACCTTC
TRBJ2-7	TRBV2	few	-	CASRLDGGSGAYEQYF	TGTGCCAGCAGGCTGGATGGCGGCTCAGGAGCCTACGAGCAGTACTTC
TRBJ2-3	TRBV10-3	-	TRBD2	CAISDPGLAGGTDTQYF	TGTGCCATCAGTGACCCGGGACTAGCGGGCGGCACAGATACGCAGTATTTT
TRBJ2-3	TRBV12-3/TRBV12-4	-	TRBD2	CASSPGLAGGGERDTQYF	TGTGCCAGCAGTCCGGGACTAGCGGGAGGTGGAGAGAGGGATACGCAGTATTTT
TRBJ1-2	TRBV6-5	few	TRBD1	CASSYSNGRRDRGQEAYGYTF	TGTGCCAGCAGTTACTCGAATGGGAGAAGGGACAGGGGGCAAGAGGCCTATGGCTACACCTTC
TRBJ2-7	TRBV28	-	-	CASSLRAGDKEQYF	TGTGCCAGCAGTTTACGGGCAGGAGATAAGGAGCAGTACTTC
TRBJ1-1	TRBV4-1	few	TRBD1	CASSLKPRGMNTEAFF	TGCGCCAGCAGCCTAAAACCCAGGGGGATGAACACTGAAGCTTTCTTT
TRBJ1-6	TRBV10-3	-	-	CAISDKEGNSPLHF	TGTGCCATCAGTGACAAGGAGGGTAATTCACCCCTCCACTTT
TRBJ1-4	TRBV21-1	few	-	CASSKRGDRRGANEKLFF	TGTGCCAGCAGCAAAAGGGGGGACAGGAGGGGTGCTAATGAAAAACTGTTTTTT
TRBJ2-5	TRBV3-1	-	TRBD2	CASSQEAGGGETQYF	TGTGCCAGCAGCCAAGAGGCGGGAGGTGGGGAGACCCAGTACTTC
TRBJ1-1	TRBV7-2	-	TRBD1	CASSSDRGQPNTEAFF	TGTGCCAGCAGCTCTGACAGGGGTCAGCCGAACACTGAAGCTTTCTTT
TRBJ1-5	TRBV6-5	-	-	CASSYLYNQPQHF	TGTGCCAGCAGTTACCTGTACAATCAGCCCCAGCATTTT
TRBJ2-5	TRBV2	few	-	CASRAIQETQYF	TGTGCCAGCAGGGCAATACAAGAGACCCAGTACTTC
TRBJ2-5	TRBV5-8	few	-	CASSLPLKTETQYF	TGTGCCAGCAGCTTGCCCCTCAAGACCGAGACCCAGTACTTC
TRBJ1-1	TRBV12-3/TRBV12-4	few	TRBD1	CASSGTVYTEAFF	TGTGCCAGCAGTGGGACAGTCTACACTGAAGCTTTCTTT
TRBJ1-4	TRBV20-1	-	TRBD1	CSAPDYRGRRSNEKLSF	TGCAGTGCTCCGGACTACAGGGGGCGCAGATCTAATGAAAAACTGTCTTTT
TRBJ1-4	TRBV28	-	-	CASSLTRTNEKLFF	TGTGCCAGCAGTTTAACCAGAACTAATGAAAAACTGTTTTTT
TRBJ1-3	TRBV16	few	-	CASSREAGNTIYF	TGTGCCAGCAGCCGGGAGGCTGGAAACACCATATATTTT
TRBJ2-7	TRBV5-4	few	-	CASSTKRAPYEQYF	TGTGCCAGCAGCACCAAGCGGGCCCCCTACGAGCAGTACTTC
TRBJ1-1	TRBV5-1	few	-	CASSLWLAGGNTEAFF	TGCGCCAGCAGCTTGTGGCTGGCGGGGGGGAACACTGAAGCTTTCTTT